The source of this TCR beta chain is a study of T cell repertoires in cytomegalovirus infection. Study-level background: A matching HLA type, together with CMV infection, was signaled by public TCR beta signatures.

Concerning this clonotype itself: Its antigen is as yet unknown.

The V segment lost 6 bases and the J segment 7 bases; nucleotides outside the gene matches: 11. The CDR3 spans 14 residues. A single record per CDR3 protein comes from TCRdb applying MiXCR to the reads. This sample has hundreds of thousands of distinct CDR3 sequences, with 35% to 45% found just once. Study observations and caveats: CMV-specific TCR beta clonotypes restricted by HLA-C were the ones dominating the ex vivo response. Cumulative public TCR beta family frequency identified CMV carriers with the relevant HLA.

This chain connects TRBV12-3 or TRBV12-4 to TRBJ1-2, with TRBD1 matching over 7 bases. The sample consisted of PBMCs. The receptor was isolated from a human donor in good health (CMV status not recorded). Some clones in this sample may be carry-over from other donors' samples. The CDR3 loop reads CASSTYVGGLGYTF. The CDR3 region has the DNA TGTGCCAGCAGCACCTACGTAGGGGGCCTTGGCTACACCTTC.